This entry is about one TCR beta chain. As yet, its antigen is unknown. TCR beta sequencing was performed on blood CD8+ and CD4+ T cells. CD8+ and CD4+ T cells were negatively isolated; TEMRA cells were FACS-enriched. With random hexamers, reverse transcription was performed on about 0.5 to 1 ug of RNA. Amplification of TCR beta CDR3 by immunoSEQ multiplex PCR spanned 54 Vbeta and 13 Jbeta. From the immunoSEQ multiplex PCR reads, TCRdb called clonotypes with MiXCR, one entry per CDR3 protein. The sample contains 300,000 or so distinct CDR3 sequences, 92% of which appear only once. Trimming removed 6 bases from V and 5 bases from J; junction bases left unmatched: 10. The CDR3 has 16 amino acids. Germline CDR1 reads LNHDA; CDR2 reads SQIVND (reference sequence). The data were obtained in a study of CD8 T cells in Susac syndrome. Findings and limits, study-wide: The authors acknowledged that the study's TCR sequencing and HLA analysis involved relatively few individuals.

Sequencing input: CD4+ T cells from PBMCs. The TCR sequence derives from a human donor with multiple sclerosis. The chain couples TRBV19 to TRBJ1-1; 12 bases map to TRBD1. CDR3 in amino acids: CASSPGTGGRRTEAFF. In DNA form, the CDR3 reads TGTGCCAGTAGCCCCGGGACAGGGGGCAGACGAACTGAAGCTTTCTTT.